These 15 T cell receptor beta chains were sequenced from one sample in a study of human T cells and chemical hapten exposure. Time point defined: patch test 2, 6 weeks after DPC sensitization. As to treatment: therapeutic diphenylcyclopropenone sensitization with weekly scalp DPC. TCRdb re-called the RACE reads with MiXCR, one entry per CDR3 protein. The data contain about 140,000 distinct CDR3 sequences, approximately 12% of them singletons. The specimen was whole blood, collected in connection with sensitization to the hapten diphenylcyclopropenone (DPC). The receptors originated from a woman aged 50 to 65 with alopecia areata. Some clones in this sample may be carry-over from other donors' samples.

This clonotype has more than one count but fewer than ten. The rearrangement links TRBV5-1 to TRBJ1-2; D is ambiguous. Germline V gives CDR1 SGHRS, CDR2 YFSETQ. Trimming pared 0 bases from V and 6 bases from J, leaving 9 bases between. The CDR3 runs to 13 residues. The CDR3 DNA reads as TGCGCCAGCAGCTTGGCCGACGGCGATGGCTACACCTTC. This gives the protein CASSLADGDGYTF.

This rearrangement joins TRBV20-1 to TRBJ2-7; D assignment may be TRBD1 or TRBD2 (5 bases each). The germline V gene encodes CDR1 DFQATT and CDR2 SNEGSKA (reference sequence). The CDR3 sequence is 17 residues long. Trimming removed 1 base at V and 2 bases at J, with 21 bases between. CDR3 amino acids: CSARVQIPSGRPYEQYF. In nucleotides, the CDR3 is TGCAGTGCTAGAGTTCAGATACCTTCGGGACGTCCCTACGAGCAGTACTTC.

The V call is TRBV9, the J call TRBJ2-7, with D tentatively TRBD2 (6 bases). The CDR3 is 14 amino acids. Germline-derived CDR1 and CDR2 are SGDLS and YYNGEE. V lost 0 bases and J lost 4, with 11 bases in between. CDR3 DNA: TGTGCCAGCAGCGTAGCTTCCGGGGGATACGAGCAGTACTTC. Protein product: CASSVASGGYEQYF.

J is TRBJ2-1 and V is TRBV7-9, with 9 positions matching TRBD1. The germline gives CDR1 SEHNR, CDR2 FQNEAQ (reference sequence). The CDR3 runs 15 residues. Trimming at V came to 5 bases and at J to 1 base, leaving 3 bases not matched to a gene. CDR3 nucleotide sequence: TGTGCCAGCAGCCCGACAGGGGGGTCCTACAATGAGCAGTTCTTC. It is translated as CASSPTGGSYNEQFF.

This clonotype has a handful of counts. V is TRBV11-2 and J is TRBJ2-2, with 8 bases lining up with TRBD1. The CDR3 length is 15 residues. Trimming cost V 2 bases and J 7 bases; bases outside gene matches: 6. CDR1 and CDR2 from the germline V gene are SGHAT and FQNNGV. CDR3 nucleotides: TGTGCCAGCAGCTTAACTCAGGGGGCGATCGGGGAGCTGTTTTTT. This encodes CASSLTQGAIGELFF.

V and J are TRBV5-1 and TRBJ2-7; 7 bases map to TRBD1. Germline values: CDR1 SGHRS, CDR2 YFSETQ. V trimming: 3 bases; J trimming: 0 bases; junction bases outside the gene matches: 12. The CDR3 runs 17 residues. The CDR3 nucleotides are TGCGCCAGCAGCTCCGTTTCGACAGGGTCATTCTCCTACGAGCAGTACTTC. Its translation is CASSSVSTGSFSYEQYF.

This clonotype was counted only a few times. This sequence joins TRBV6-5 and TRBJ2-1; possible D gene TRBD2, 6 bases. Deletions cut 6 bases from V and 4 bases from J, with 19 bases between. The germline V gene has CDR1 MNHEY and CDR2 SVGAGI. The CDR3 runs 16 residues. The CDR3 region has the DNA TGTGCCAGCAGCCCTACCCCCACCGGGACTTACAATGAGCAGTTCTTC. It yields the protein CASSPTPTGTYNEQFF.

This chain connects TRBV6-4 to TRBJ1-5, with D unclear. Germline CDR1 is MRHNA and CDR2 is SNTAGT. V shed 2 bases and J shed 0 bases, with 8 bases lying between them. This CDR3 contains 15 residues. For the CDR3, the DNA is TGTGCCAGCAGTGACGAGGAGGATAGCAATCAGCCCCAGCATTTT. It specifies CASSDEEDSNQPQHF.

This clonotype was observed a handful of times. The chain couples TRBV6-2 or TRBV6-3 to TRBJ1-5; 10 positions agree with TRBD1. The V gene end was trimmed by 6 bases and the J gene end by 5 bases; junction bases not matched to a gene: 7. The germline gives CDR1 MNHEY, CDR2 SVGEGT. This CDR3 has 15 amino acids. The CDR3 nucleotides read TGTGCCAGCAGCCCGGGACAGGGGAGGGATCAGCCCCAGCATTTT. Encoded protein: CASSPGQGRDQPQHF.

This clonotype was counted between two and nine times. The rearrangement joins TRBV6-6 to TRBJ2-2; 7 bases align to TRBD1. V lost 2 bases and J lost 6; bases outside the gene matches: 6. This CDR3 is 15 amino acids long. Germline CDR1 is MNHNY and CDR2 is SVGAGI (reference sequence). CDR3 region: CASSYVNRGSGELFF. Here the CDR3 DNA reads TGTGCCAGCAGTTACGTAAACAGGGGATCCGGGGAGCTGTTTTTT.

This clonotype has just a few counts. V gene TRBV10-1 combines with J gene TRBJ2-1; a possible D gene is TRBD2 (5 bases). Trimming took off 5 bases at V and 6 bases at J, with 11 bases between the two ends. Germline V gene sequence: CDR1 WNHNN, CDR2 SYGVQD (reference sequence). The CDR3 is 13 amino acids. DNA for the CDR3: TGCGCCAGCAGTAAACTAGGGCCCAATGAGCAGTTCTTC. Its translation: CASSKLGPNEQFF.

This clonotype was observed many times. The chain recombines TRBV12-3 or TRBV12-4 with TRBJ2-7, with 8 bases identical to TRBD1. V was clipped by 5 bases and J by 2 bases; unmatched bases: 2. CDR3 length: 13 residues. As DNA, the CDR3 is TGTGCCAGCAGTAGGGGACAGGCCTACGAGCAGTACTTC. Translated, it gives CASSRGQAYEQYF.

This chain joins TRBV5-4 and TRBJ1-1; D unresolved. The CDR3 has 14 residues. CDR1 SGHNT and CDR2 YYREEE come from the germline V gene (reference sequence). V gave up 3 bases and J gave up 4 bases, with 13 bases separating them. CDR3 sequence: CASSSTRGVTEAFF. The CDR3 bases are TGTGCCAGCAGCTCGACGCGGGGTGTCACTGAAGCTTTCTTT. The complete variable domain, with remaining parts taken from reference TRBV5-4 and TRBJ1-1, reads ETGVTQSPTHLIKTRGQQVTLRCSSQSGHNTVSWYQQALGQGPQFIFQYYREEENGRGNFPPRFSGLQFPNYSSELNVNALELDDSALYLCASSSTRGVTEAFFGQGTRLTVV.

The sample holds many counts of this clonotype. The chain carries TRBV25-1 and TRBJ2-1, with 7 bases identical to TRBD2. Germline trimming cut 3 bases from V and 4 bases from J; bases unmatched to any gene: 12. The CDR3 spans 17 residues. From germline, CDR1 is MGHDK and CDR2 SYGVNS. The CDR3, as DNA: TGTGCCAGCAGTGACGGCCTAGGTGGGAGGGTTTACAATGAGCAGTTCTTC. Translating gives CASSDGLGGRVYNEQFF.

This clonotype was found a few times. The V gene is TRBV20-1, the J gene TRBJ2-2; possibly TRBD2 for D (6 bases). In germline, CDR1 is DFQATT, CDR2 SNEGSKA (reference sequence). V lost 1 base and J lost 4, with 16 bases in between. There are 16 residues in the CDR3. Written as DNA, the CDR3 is TGCAGTGCTAGAGTCGCAGGGACTCGCCGCACCGGGGAGCTGTTTTTT. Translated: CSARVAGTRRTGELFF.